This entry is about one T cell receptor (beta chain). Produced via immunoSEQ multiplex PCR; TCRdb's table is partial and in-frame only. The table includes over 200,000 clones, 88% detected once. The data are from a study of blood T cell repertoires in COVID-19. Study-level background: COVID-19 samples collected from the United States, Italy and Spain covered acute and convalescent phases. PBMCs, B-cell-depleted T cells, or T cells provided the cDNA or gDNA that made up the material.

Looked up from germline, CDR1 is SGHVS and CDR2 is FQNEAQ. This CDR3 has 16 residues. V shed 5 bases, J shed 9 bases, and the junction held 10 bases outside the gene matches. Living in under 30 US areas, the participants were between about 18 and 90 years of age. Which cohort a participant joined came from the clinical history participants gave. Sequenced: PBMCs or T cells enriched from blood (not recorded which). This receptor was identified in a woman between 40 and 55 years old with acute COVID-19. This rearrangement joins TRBV7-8 to TRBJ2-1; the match to TRBD2 covers 13 bases. The CDR3 nucleotides read TGTGCCAGCAGCAAGCGACTAGCGGGAGGATCTGGTGAGCAGTTCTTC. Translated: CASSKRLAGGSGEQFF.